Listed below are T cell receptor beta chains from one sample, sequenced in a study of regulatory and conventional T cells in RAG deficiency. The method was immunoSEQ multiplex PCR; TCRdb's version includes in-frame clones alone and lacks a portion of them. The sample yields 30,000 to 35,000 clones, approximately 90% seen once. These same data were also listed under a study on regulatory T cells.

Sequenced input: CD8+ T cells sorted from blood. The receptor set was obtained from a human donor in good health. The CDR3 runs from the conserved cysteine through the conserved F or W. A D gene is named only where the DNA matches it firmly. The size of a clone is reported for some rows only, either as once, few or many, or as a class for expanded clones.

v_gene	d_gene	abundance	j_gene	CDR3nt	CDR3aa
TRBV18	-	-	TRBJ2-1	TGTGCCAGCTCACTCACGGGCAGCTCCTACAATGAGCAGTTCTTC	CASSLTGSSYNEQFF
TRBV28	TRBD2	once	TRBJ2-7	TGTGCCAGCAGTTCCCTCTCGGGGGGGAGCTACGAGCAGTACTTC	CASSSLSGGSYEQYF
TRBV4-1	-	once	TRBJ2-1	TGCGCCAGCAGCCAAGGTCTGGGCGGGGAGCAGTTCTTC	CASSQGLGGEQFF
TRBV12-5	TRBD2	-	TRBJ2-2	TGTGCTAGCGCCTTACGGGAGGGCGGGACCGGGGAGCTGTTTTTT	CASALREGGTGELFF
TRBV6-5	-	-	TRBJ2-2	TGTGCCAGCAGTTACTCGGAACTAGGGGAGCTGTTTTTT	CASSYSELGELFF
TRBV7-9	-	-	TRBJ1-2	TGTGCCAGCAGCTTAGTGGCCAGCAATTATGGCTACACCTTC	CASSLVASNYGYTF
TRBV7-9	-	-	TRBJ2-7	TGTGCCAGCAGCTACGACAAAGCCTACGAGCAGTACTTC	CASSYDKAYEQYF
TRBV19	TRBD2	-	TRBJ2-3	TGTGCCAGTAGTATAGGGACTAGCGGGGGGAGCACAGATACGCAGTATTTT	CASSIGTSGGSTDTQYF
TRBV2	-	-	TRBJ1-1	TGTGCCAGCAGGGGGGATGAGGCAGGGTCAACTTTCTTT	CASRGDEAGSTFF
TRBV11-3	TRBD2	-	TRBJ2-2	TGTGCCAGCAGCTCTCCCCTCAGACTAGCGGGAGACCTAGGCGCCGGGGAGCTGTTTTTT	CASSSPLRLAGDLGAGELFF
TRBV7-9	-	-	TRBJ2-3	TGTGCCAGCAGCCAAAATCAGGACAGAAGCACAGATACGCAGTATTTT	CASSQNQDRSTDTQYF
TRBV19	TRBD2	-	TRBJ2-1	TGTGCCAGTAGTATAGTTGCCGGGACTAGCCAACACTACAATGAGCAGTTCTTC	CASSIVAGTSQHYNEQFF
TRBV6-4	-	-	TRBJ2-2	TGTGCCAGCAGTGTCGCGAACACCGGGGAGCTGTTTTTT	CASSVANTGELFF
TRBV7-9	-	-	TRBJ2-3	TGTGCCAGCAGCCCCGGGGGCACAGATACGCAGTATTTT	CASSPGGTDTQYF
TRBV4-1	-	-	TRBJ2-4	TGCGCCAGCAGCCAGCGCGGGTTGGCCAAAAACATTCAGTACTTC	CASSQRGLAKNIQYF
TRBV14	-	-	TRBJ1-1	TGTGCCAGCAGCCAAGATCTCGGGAAGACGAGGGATCTTTTCTTT	CASSQDLGKTRDLFF
TRBV29-1	TRBD1	few	TRBJ2-2	TGCAGCGTTGGGGTACAGGGGGCGCCGTCCCGGGAGCTGTTTTTT	CSVGVQGAPSRELFF
TRBV6-1	-	-	TRBJ2-7	TGTGCCAGCAGTGAAGCGGGCAACGAGCAGTACTTC	CASSEAGNEQYF
TRBV5-1	-	-	TRBJ1-2	TGCGCCAGCAGCTTGGATCGGTTAAGCTATGGCTACACCTTC	CASSLDRLSYGYTF
TRBV30	TRBD2	-	TRBJ2-1	TGTGCCTGGAGTGATAGCGGGCTAGGCTCGGCGCAGTTCTTC	CAWSDSGLGSAQFF
TRBV19	-	-	TRBJ1-1	TGTGCCAGTAGCAGACTCAAGAACACTGAAGCTTTCTTT	CASSRLKNTEAFF
TRBV4-1	-	-	TRBJ1-5	TGCGCCAGCAGCCAAGGGAGCAATCAGCCCCAGCATTTT	CASSQGSNQPQHF
TRBV7-2	-	-	TRBJ2-3	TGTGCCAGCAGCCCCGAAGGGGTGGCGGGGAATTTCGCAGATACGCAGTATTTT	CASSPEGVAGNFADTQYF
TRBV7-8	-	-	TRBJ1-3	TGTGCCAGCAGCTTTTCCCCTTGGGGCTCTGGAAACACCATATATTTT	CASSFSPWGSGNTIYF
TRBV6-6	-	-	TRBJ2-6	TGTGCCAGCAGTTACTCGGTTTCTGGGGCCAACGTCCTGACTTTC	CASSYSVSGANVLTF
TRBV6-1	-	once	TRBJ1-4	TGTGCCAGCAGCCAGGGGCCGGGAAAAAATGAAAAACTGTTTTTT	CASSQGPGKNEKLFF